Included here is one T cell receptor (beta chain) sequence, with context. The sample holds many counts of this clonotype. Its specific antigen is unknown. No much larger clone is present one base from it, and per-base qualities are unavailable. This specimen comes from a study of Graves' ophthalmopathy and Graves' hyperthyroidism (dated by TCRdb to 2016 to 2018). Turning to the overall study: Peripheral blood was collected at initial diagnosis, prior to any treatment. Once sampling was done, hyperthyroidism patients were given methimazole at a starting dose of 30 mg daily, while ophthalmopathy patients were given high-dose intravenous methylprednisolone. T-cell repertoires of thyroid tissue and blood were compared in 5 or 6 hyperthyroidism patients. The 95 to 100 discovery patients were randomly divided into training and test sets at a 7:3 ratio. An independent validation cohort was composed of around 19 hyperthyroidism patients and about 17 patients who later progressed from hyperthyroidism to ophthalmopathy. In total, over 130 blood samples were TCR-sequenced: approximately 42 ophthalmopathy, under 85 hyperthyroidism and some 17 hyperthyroidism-to-ophthalmopathy patients. The study used TCR beta repertoire signatures to distinguish Graves' ophthalmopathy from Graves' hyperthyroidism and to predict progression to ophthalmopathy. To explore V-J signatures distinguishing ophthalmopathy from hyperthyroidism, a discovery set of more than 95 patients (roughly 42 ophthalmopathy, 55 to 60 stable hyperthyroidism) was enrolled. The research as a whole found: In cross-validation, the 13-signature model distinguished ophthalmopathy from stable hyperthyroidism with roughly 90% sensitivity and roughly 81% specificity, and in the test set the corresponding values were approximately 80% and 75%. In validation, the model predicted ophthalmopathy progression with about 71% sensitivity and less than 80% specificity; roughly 11 predicted patients were CT-confirmed with GO in a median of approximately six months. Most expanded thyroid clonotypes with a frequency above 0.001 also appeared in blood, which suggests that blood repertoires may reflect the immune response in the thyroid. Sample size was not statistically predetermined, and group allocation was not concealed from the investigators.

For repertoire sequencing, TCR beta CDR3 regions were amplified from RNA transcripts. A first-round RT-PCR used HTBI primers with the Qiagen OneStep RT-PCR kit, followed by a second-round multiplex PCR, size selection and purification. The libraries underwent paired-end sequencing with 100 bp reads on an Illumina HiSeq2000. The paper's processing steps were these. SOAPnuke was used for read processing, and reads with adapters, uncalled bases, a mean Phred below 15, or no exact constant-primer or identifier match were discarded. COPE v1.2.5 was used to merge high-quality paired reads. Clonotypes were defined as unique nucleotide sequences and were aligned to IMGT TRB V, D and J references using MiTCR v1.1. Only V-J combinations with frequency above 0.0001 were analysed, covering 99% to 99.2% of repertoires. For each V-J combination, a TCR clonal expansion and chaos score was defined as F50 clonal expansion divided by the chaos observed in the TCRdist matrix. Welch's t-statistics and random forest were used to narrow the features down to more than 10 V-J combinations, which were then fed into a naive Bayes classifier. Thyroid-blood repertoire similarity was quantified with the Morisita-Horn index. TCRdb reprocessing: public reads trimmed at Q25 with fastp, clones called with MiXCR, in-frame beta chains kept. Records with the same CDR3 protein are collapsed into one entry carrying the most frequent genes and DNA. TCRdb's processing, not the authors' own work, is the source of the V and J calls. The sample data list approximately 380,000 distinct CDR3 sequences, and roughly 21% of these were observed just once. The leading ten clones occupy 2.5% to 3.5% of the sample.

Hyperthyroidism was considered stable if no progression to ophthalmopathy occurred within 18 months of follow-up. The hyperthyroidism patients were 18 to 65 years old and newly diagnosed, with a disease duration of less than 2 months. Patients were excluded if they had other autoimmune diseases, uncontrolled infections, pregnancy or lactation. Diagnosis was based on clinical symptoms, serum thyroxine, TRAb, thyroid ultrasound and orbital computed tomography. Ficoll-Paque density gradient centrifugation was used to isolate PBMCs from 8.5 to 10 ml of fresh peripheral blood. Trizol reagent was used to extract the total RNA, and its quality was then checked on an Agilent 2100 Bioanalyzer. CDR3 length: 15 amino acids, cysteine to phenylalanine. This entry keeps only the CDR3 DNA: 45 bases, framed from base 1. Clipping removes 5 bases from V and 1 base from J, with 5 as the unmatched junction base count.

This clonotype was sampled from a woman aged 18-35 years with stable Graves' hyperthyroidism. Donor details come from another sample of the same person, matched by shared clones. The sample taken for sequencing was peripheral blood. The sequence links TRBV12-3 or TRBV12-4 to TRBJ1-1, with TRBD1 matching 9 junction bases. The CDR3 reads CASSGQGTQNTEAFF. Here is the DNA: TGTGCCAGCAGTGGACAGGGGACACAGAACACTGAAGCTTTCTTT.